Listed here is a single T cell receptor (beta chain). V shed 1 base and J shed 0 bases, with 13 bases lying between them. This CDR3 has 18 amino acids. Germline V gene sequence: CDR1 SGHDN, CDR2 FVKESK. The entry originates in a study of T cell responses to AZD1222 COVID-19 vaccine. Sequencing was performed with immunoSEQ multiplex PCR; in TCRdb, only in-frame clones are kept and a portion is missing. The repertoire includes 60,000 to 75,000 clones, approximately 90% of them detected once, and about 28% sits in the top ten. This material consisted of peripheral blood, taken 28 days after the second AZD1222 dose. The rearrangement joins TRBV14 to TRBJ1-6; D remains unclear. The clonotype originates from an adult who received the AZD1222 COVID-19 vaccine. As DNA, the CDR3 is TGTGCCAGCAGCCAAGGCGTAGCAACTGGCTCCTATAATTCACCCCTCCACTTT. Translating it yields CASSQGVATGSYNSPLHF.